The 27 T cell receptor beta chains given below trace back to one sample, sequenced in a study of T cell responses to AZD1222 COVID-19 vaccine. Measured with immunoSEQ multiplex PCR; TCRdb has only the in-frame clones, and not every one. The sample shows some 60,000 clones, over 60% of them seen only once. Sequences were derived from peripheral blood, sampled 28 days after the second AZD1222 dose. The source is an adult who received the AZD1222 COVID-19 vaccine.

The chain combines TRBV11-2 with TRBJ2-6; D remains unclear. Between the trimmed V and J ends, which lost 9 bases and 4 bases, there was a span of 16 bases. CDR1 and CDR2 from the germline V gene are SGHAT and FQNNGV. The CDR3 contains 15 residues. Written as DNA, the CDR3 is TGTGCCAGTAGTATGTGGGGTAACGGGGCCAACGTCCTGACTTTC. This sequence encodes CASSMWGNGANVLTF.

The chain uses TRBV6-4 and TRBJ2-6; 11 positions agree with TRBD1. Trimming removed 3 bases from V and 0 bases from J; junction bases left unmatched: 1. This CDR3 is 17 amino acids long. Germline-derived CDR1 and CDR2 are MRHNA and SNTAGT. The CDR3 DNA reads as TGTGCCAGCAGTGAGGGGACAGGGGGCTCTGGGGCCAACGTCCTGACTTTC. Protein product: CASSEGTGGSGANVLTF.

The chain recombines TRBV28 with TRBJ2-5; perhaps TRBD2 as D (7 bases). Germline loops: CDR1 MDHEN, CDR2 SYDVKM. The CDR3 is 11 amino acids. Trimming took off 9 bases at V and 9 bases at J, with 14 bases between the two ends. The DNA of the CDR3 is TGTGCCAGTGGGGGGGGCTGGGCCCAGTACTTC. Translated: CASGGGWAQYF.

CDR3 residues: CASSYEGDGYTF. DNA of the CDR3: TGTGCCAGCAGTTACGAAGGGGATGGCTACACCTTC. This chain links TRBV6-2 or TRBV6-3 with TRBJ1-2, with D maybe TRBD1 (5 bases). V was clipped by 2 bases and J by 6 bases, with 7 bases between them. Germline CDR1 reads MNHEY; CDR2 reads SVGEGT. The CDR3 has 12 amino acids.

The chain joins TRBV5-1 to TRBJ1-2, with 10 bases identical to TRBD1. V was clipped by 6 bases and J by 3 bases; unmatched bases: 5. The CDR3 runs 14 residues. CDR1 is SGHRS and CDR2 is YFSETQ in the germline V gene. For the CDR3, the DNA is TGCGCCAGCAAGGGGACAGGGGCACACTATGGCTACACCTTC. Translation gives CASKGTGAHYGYTF.

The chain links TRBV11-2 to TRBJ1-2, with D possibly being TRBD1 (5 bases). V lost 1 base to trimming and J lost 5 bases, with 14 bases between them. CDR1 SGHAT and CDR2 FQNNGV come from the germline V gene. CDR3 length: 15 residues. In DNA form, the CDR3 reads TGTGCCAGCAGCTTAGGGGCCGGGGCGCAATATGGCTACACCTTC. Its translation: CASSLGAGAQYGYTF. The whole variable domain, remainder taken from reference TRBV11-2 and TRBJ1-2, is EAGVAQSPRYKIIEKRQSVAFWCNPISGHATLYWYQQILGQGPKLLIQFQNNGVVDDSQLPKDRFSAERLKGVDSTLKIQPAKLEDSAVYLCASSLGAGAQYGYTFGSGTRLTVV.

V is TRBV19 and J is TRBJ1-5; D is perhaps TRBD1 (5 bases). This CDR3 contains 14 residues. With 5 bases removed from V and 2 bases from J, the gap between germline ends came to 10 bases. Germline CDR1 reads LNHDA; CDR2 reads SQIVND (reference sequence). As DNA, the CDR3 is TGTGCCAGTAGTCAACAGGCGGGCAATCAGCCCCAGCATTTT. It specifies CASSQQAGNQPQHF.

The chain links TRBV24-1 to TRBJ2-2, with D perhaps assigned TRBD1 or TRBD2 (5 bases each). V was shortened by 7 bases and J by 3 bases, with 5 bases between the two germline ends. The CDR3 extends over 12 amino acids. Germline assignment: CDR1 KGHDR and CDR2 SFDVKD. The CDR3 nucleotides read TGTGCCACCAGGGGGGACACCGGGGAGCTGTTTTTT. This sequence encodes CATRGDTGELFF.

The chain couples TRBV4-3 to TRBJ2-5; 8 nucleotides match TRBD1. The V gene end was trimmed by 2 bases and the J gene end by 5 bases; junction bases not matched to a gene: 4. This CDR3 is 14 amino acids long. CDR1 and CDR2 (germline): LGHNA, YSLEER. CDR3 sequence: CASSQSGGRETQYF. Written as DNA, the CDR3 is TGCGCCAGCAGCCAATCAGGGGGCCGGGAGACCCAGTACTTC.

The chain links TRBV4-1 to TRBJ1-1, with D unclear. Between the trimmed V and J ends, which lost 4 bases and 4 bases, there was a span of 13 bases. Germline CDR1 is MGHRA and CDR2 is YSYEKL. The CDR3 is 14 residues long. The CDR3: CASSRDQEGTEAFF. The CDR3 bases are TGCGCCAGCAGCCGCGACCAAGAGGGCACTGAAGCTTTCTTT.

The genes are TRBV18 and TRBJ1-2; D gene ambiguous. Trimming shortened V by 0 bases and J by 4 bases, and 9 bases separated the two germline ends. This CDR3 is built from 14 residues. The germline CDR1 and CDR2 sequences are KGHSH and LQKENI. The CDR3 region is CASSPPGSPYGYTF. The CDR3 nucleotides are TGTGCCAGCTCACCACCAGGGAGCCCCTATGGCTACACCTTC.

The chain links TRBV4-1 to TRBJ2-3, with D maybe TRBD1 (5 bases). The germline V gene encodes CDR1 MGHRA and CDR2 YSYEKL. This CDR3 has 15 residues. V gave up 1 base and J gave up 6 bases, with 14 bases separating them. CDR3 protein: CASSQAGQGWDTQYF. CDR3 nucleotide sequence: TGCGCCAGCAGCCAAGCTGGTCAGGGTTGGGATACGCAGTATTTT.

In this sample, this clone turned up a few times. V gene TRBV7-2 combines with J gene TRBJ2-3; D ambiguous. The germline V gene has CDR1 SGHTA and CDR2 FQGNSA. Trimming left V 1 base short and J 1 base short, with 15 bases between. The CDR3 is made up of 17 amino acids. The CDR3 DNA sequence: TGTGCCAGCAGCTTAGTGGTTGAGGTGTCCCGCACAGATACGCAGTATTTT. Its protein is CASSLVVEVSRTDTQYF.

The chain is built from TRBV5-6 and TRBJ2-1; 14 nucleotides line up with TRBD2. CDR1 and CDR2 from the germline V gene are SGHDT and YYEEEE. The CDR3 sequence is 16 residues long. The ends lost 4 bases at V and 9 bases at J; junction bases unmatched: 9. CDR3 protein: CASSLLTSGGATEQFF. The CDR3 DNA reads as TGTGCCAGCAGCCTCCTGACTAGCGGGGGGGCCACTGAGCAGTTCTTC.

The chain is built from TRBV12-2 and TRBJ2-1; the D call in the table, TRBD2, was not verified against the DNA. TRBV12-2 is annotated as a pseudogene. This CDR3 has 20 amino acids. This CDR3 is CASRLRGTSGRGISYNEQFF. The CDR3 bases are TGTGCAAGTCGCTTACGGGGGACTAGCGGACGGGGGATTTCCTACAATGAGCAGTTCTTC.

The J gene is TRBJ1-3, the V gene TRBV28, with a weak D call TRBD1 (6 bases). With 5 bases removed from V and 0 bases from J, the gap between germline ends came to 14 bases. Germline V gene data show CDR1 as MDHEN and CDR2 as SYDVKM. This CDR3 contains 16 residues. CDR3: CASSPTGTPSGNTIYF. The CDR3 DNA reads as TGTGCCAGCAGTCCCACAGGGACACCCTCTGGAAACACCATATATTTT.

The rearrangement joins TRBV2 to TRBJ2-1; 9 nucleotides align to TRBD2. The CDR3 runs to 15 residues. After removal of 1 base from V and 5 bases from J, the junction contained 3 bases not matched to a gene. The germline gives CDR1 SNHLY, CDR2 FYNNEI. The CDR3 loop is CASSEESGGNNEQFF. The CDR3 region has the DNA TGTGCCAGCAGTGAAGAAAGCGGGGGGAACAATGAGCAGTTCTTC.

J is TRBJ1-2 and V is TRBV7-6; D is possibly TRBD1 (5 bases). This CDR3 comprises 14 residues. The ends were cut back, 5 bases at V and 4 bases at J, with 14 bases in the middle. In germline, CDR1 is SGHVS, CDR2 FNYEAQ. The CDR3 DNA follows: TGTGCCAGCAGCCTACAGGCGGGCCTCTATGGCTACACCTTC. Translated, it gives CASSLQAGLYGYTF.

The CDR3 DNA sequence: TGTGCCAGCAGCGCCCTTCTACGGGGGGGCGGGGATACGCAGTATTTT. Protein product: CASSALLRGGGDTQYF. This sequence joins TRBV9 and TRBJ2-3; TRBD2 matches 8 bases. The CDR3 sequence is 16 residues long. V lost 3 bases to trimming and J lost 6 bases; unmatched junction nucleotides: 12. Per germline, CDR1 SGDLS and CDR2 YYNGEE.

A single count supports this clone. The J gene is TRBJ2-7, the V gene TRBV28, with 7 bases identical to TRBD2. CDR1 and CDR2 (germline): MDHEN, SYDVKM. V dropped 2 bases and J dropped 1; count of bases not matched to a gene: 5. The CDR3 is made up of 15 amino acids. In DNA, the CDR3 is TGTGCCAGCAGTTTACTGGGGGGGGATTCCTACGAGCAGTACTTC. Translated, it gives CASSLLGGDSYEQYF.

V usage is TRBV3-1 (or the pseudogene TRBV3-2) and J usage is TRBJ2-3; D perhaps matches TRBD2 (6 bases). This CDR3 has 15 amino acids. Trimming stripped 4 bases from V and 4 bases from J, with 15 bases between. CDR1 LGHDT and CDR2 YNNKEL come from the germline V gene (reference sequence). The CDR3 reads CASSRNQLASDTQYF. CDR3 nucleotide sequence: TGTGCCAGCAGCCGGAACCAACTAGCTTCAGATACGCAGTATTTT.

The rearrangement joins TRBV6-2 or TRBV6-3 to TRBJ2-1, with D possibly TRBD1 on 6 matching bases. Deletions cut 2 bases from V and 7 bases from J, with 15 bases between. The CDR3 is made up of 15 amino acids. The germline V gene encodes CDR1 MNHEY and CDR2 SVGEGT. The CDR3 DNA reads TGTGCCAGCAGTTACCTGGATCCAGGGGTAAATGAGCAGTTCTTC. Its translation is CASSYLDPGVNEQFF.

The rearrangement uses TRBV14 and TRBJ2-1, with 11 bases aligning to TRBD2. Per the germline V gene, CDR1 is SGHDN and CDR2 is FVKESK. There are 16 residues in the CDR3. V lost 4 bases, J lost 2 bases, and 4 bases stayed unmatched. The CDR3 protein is CASSPLAGGPYNEQFF. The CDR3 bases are TGTGCCAGCAGCCCATTAGCGGGGGGGCCCTACAATGAGCAGTTCTTC.

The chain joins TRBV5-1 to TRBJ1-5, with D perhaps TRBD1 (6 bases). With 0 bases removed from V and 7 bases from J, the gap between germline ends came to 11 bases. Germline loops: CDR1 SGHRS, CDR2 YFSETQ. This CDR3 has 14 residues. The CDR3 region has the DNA TGCGCCAGCAGCTTGGGGCAGGGGACGCAGCCCCAGCATTTT. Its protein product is CASSLGQGTQPQHF.

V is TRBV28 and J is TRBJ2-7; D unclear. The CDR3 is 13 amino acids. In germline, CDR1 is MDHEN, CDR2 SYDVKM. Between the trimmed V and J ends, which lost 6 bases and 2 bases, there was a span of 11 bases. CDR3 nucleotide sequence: TGTGCCAGCAGGCCCCCGGTGGCCTACGAGCAGTACTTC. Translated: CASRPPVAYEQYF. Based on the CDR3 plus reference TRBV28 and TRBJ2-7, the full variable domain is DVKVTQSSRYLVKRTGEKVFLECVQDMDHENMFWYRQDPGLGLRLIYFSYDVKMKEKGDIPEGYSVSREKKERFSLILESASTNQTSMYLCASRPPVAYEQYFGPGTRLTVT.

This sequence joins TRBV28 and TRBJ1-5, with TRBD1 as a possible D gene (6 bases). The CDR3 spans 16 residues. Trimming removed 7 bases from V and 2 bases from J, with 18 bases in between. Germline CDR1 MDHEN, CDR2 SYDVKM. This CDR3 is CASTPDSPLRNQPQHF. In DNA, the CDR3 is TGTGCCAGCACCCCGGACAGCCCTTTGCGCAATCAGCCCCAGCATTTT.

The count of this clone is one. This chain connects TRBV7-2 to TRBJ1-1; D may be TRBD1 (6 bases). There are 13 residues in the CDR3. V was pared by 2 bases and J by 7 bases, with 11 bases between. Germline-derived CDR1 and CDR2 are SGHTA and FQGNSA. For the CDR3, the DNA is TGTGCCAGCAGCTTAAGGAGCAGGGGTGAAGCTTTCTTT. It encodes CASSLRSRGEAFF.